One and the same sample provided the 10 T cell receptor beta chains below, sequenced in a study of blood T cells in healthy people across ages. Then a second PCR, running about 6 to 11 cycles, was carried out with a sample-barcoded 5' primer and a J-beta primer mix. TCRdb redid the calling of the 5' RACE reads with MiXCR, one entry per CDR3 protein. The sample yields hundreds of thousands of distinct CDR3 sequences, around 45% seen once. What was sequenced was blood. The receptor source for this set is a woman aged 60-70 years in good health.

The V call is TRBV10-3, the J call TRBJ1-2; D is possibly TRBD1 (5 bases). The length of the CDR3 is 11 residues. V lost 10 bases and J lost 6, with 12 bases in between. Germline V lookup: CDR1 ENHRY, CDR2 SYGVKD. Written as DNA, the CDR3 is TGTGCCACCAGGGATGTGGATGGCTACACCTTC. The encoded protein is CATRDVDGYTF.

The chain carries TRBV30 and TRBJ1-2, with unresolved D. The CDR3 has 11 amino acids. Germline CDR1 GTSNPN, CDR2 SVGIG (reference sequence). V lost 5 bases, J lost 7 bases, and 11 bases lay in between. CDR3 nucleotide sequence: TGTGCCTGGGCCCATTTTGGTGGCTACACCTTC. Protein sequence: CAWAHFGGYTF.

The chain employs TRBV15 and TRBJ2-7; TRBD1 might be the D (5 bases). The CDR3 has 15 residues. Trimming stripped 3 bases from V and 3 bases from J, with 15 bases between. Germline CDR1 reads LNHNV; CDR2 reads YYDKDF (reference sequence). CDR3 sequence reads: CATSSLKTVGYEQYF. The CDR3 bases are TGTGCCACCAGCAGTCTCAAGACAGTGGGCTACGAGCAGTACTTC.

This clonotype was picked up many times. The V and J genes are TRBV5-6 and TRBJ2-7; D not certain. The CDR3 is 13 amino acids. The germline V gene encodes CDR1 SGHDT and CDR2 YYEEEE. V shed 4 bases and J shed 7 bases, with 15 bases lying between them. This CDR3 reads CASSRAQLREQYF. The CDR3 nucleotides are TGTGCCAGCAGCAGGGCCCAACTACGAGAGCAGTACTTC.

The J gene is TRBJ2-4, the V gene TRBV4-3; D might be TRBD1 (6 bases). Trimming cost V 0 bases and J 5 bases, with 11 bases left between them. The CDR3 spans 15 residues. Germline V lookup: CDR1 LGHNA, CDR2 YSLEER. CDR3 nucleotides: TGCGCCAGCAGCCAAGATAACAGGGCCCAAAACATTCAGTACTTC. Amino acids: CASSQDNRAQNIQYF.

This chain joins TRBV18 and TRBJ2-4; D might be TRBD1 (5 bases). The CDR3 extends over 16 amino acids. V gave up 0 bases and J gave up 0 bases, with 9 bases separating them. Germline V gene sequence: CDR1 KGHSH, CDR2 LQKENI. In DNA, the CDR3 is TGTGCCAGCTCACCACCTACAGGCGTAGCCAAAAACATTCAGTACTTC. This gives the protein CASSPPTGVAKNIQYF.

This clonotype showed up just a few times. The rearrangement links TRBV20-1 to TRBJ2-7, with D maybe TRBD2 (6 bases). V was clipped by 6 bases and J by 0 bases, with 18 bases between them. Germline V lookup: CDR1 DFQATT, CDR2 SNEGSKA (reference sequence). This CDR3 has 15 residues. The CDR3 coding sequence is TGCAGTGCCATGGGGCCGGGAGTGAGCTCCTACGAGCAGTACTTC. Its protein is CSAMGPGVSSYEQYF.

This clonotype was counted only a few times. The chain joins TRBV10-3 to TRBJ2-1; unclear D gene. CDR1 and CDR2 (germline): ENHRY, SYGVKD. V lost 6 bases and J lost 4, with 13 bases in between. CDR3 size: 14 residues. DNA for the CDR3: TGTGCCATCAGGCGTGCGGCCGGGTACAATGAGCAGTTCTTC. It encodes CAIRRAAGYNEQFF.

This clonotype was detected a few times. The chain carries TRBV29-1 and TRBJ2-5; D gene unclear. CDR1 is SQVTM, CDR2 ANQGSEA, per germline. CDR3 length: 14 residues. V shed 8 bases and J shed 0 bases, with 16 bases lying between them. CDR3 in amino acids: CSSLDPRNQETQYF. CDR3 sequence (DNA): TGCAGCTCCCTCGACCCGAGGAACCAAGAGACCCAGTACTTC.

The sample holds a few counts of this clonotype. The chain combines TRBV7-2 with TRBJ2-7, with TRBD1 identical over 9 bases. V was pared by 4 bases and J by 0 bases, with 7 bases of the junction left unmatched. Germline V CDR1 and CDR2: SGHTA, FQGNSA. The CDR3 runs 16 residues. The chain's CDR3 is CASSYTGGPHSYEQYF. In DNA, the CDR3 is TGTGCCAGCAGCTACACAGGGGGCCCTCACTCCTACGAGCAGTACTTC.